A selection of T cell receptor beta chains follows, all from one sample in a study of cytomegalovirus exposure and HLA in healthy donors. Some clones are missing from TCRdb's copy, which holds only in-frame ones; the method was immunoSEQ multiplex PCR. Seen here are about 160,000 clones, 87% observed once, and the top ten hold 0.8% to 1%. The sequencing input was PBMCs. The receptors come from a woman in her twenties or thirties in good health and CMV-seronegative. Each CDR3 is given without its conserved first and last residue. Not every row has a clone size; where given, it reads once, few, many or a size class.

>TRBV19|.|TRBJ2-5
ASSRGGGGRETQY
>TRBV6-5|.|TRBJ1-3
ATAQMNGNTIY
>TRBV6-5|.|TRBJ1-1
ASRRTKNTEAF
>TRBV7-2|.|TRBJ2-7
ASSLVLGGPLTYEQY
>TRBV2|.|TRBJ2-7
ASRTDRGMYEQY
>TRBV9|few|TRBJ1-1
ASSVTGHTEAF
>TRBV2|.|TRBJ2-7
ASRRQDYEQY
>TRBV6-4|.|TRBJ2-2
ASSDLAGANTGELF
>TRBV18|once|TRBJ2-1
ASSLRTGDLTGNEQF
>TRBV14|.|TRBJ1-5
ASSHRGGQPQH
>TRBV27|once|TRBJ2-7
ASSFPGAVYEQY
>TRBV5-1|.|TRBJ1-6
ASSLESGSNSPLH
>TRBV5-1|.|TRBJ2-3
ASSTRTSFSTDTQY
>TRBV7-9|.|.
ASSLRVEQY
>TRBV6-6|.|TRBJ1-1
ASSYGGQGNPEAF
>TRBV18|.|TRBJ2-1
ASSPMDSEYEQF
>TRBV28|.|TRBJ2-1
AIWDTRGGQF